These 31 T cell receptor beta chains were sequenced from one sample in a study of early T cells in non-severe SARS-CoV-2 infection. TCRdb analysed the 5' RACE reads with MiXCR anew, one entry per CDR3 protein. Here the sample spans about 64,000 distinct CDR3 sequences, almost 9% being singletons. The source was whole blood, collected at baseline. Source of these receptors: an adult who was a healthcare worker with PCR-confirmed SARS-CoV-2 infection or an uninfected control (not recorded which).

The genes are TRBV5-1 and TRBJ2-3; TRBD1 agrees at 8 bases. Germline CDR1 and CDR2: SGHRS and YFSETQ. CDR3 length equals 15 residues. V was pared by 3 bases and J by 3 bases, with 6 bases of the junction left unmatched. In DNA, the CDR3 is TGCGCCAGCAGCTCGTTAGGACAGGGAACAGATACGCAGTATTTT. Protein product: CASSSLGQGTDTQYF. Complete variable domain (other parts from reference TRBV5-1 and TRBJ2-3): KAGVTQTPRYLIKTRGQQVTLSCSPISGHRSVSWYQQTPGQGLQFLFEYFSETQRNKGNFPGRFSGRQFSNSRSEMNVSTLELGDSALYLCASSSLGQGTDTQYFGPGTRLTVL.

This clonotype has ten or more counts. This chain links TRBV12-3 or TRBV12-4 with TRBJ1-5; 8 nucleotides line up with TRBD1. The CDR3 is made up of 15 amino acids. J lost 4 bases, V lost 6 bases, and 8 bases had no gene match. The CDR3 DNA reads TGTGCCAGCAGGGCCGGGACAGGCTCAAATCAGCCCCAGCATTTT. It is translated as CASRAGTGSNQPQHF.

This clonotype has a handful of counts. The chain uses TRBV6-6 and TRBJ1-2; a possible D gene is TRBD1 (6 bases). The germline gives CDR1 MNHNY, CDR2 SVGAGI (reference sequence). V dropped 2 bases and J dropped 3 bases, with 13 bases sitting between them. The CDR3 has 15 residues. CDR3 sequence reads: CASSYPAGEDYGYTF. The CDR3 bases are TGTGCCAGCAGTTACCCGGCAGGGGAGGACTATGGCTACACCTTC.

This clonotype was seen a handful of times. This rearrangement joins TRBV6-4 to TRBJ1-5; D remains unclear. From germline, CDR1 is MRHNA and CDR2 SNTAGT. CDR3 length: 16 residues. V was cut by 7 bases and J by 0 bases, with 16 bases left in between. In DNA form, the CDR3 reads TGTGCCAGCACAAAGGAAGAAAACGATAGCAATCAGCCCCAGCATTTT. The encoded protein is CASTKEENDSNQPQHF.

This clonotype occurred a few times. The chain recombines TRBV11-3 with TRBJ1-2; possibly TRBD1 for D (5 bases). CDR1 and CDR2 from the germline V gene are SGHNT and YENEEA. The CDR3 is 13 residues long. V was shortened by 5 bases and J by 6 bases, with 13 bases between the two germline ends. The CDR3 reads CASSAGTRDGYTF. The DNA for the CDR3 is TGTGCCAGCAGCGCCGGGACCCGAGATGGCTACACCTTC.

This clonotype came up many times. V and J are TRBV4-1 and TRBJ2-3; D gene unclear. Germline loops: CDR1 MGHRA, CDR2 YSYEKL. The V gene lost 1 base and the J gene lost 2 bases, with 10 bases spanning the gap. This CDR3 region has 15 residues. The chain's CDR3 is CASSQAQLNTDTQYF. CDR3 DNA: TGCGCCAGCAGCCAAGCACAGCTTAACACAGATACGCAGTATTTT.

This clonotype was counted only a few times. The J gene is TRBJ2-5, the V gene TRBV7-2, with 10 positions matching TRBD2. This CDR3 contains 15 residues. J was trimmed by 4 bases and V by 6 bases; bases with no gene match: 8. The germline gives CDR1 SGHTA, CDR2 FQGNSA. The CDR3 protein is CASRWSGRARETQYF. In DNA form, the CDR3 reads TGTGCCAGCAGGTGGAGCGGGAGGGCCCGAGAGACCCAGTACTTC.

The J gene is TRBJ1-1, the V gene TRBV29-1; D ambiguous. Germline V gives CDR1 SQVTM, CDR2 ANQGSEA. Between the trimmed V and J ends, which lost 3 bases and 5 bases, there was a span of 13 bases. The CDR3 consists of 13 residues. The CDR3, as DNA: TGCAGCGTTGATCCGGGATCCGGGACTGAAGCTTTCTTT. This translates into CSVDPGSGTEAFF.

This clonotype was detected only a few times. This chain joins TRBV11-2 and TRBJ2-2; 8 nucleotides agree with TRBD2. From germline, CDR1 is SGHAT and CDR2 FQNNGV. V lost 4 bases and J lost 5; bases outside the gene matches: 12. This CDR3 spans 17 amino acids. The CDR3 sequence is CASSSLLAVLNTGELFF. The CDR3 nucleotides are TGTGCCAGCAGCTCGTTACTAGCGGTCCTAAATACCGGGGAGCTGTTTTTT.

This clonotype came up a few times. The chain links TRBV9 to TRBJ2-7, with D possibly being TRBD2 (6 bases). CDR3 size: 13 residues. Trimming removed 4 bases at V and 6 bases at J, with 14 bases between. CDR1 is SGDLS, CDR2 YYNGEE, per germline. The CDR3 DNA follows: TGTGCCAGCAGCCTCCGACTAGAGGGCGAGCAGTACTTC. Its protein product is CASSLRLEGEQYF.

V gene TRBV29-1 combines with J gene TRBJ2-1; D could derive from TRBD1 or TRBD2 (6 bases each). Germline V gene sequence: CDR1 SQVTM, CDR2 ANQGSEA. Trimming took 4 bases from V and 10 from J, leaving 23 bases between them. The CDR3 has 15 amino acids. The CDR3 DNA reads TGCAGCGTTGGGAGGGGGGCGGAATTGGGACCAGAGCAGTTCTTC. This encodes CSVGRGAELGPEQFF.

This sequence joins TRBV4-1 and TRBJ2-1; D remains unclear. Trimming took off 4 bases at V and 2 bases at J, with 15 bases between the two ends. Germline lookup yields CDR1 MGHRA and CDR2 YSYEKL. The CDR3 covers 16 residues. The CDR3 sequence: CASSLTRSATYNEQFF. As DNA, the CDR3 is TGCGCCAGCAGCCTTACAAGGAGCGCGACCTACAATGAGCAGTTCTTC.

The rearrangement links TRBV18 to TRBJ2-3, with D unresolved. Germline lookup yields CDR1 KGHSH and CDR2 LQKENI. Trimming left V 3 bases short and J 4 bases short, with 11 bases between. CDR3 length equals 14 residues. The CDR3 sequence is CASSPDLVADTQYF. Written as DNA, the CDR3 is TGTGCCAGCTCACCCGACTTGGTGGCAGATACGCAGTATTTT.

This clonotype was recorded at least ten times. CDR3 sequence (DNA): TGTGCCAGCAGCTTCCTGGCTTCGGGGAATGAGCAGTTCTTC. As protein: CASSFLASGNEQFF. The chain carries TRBV7-9 and TRBJ2-1; TRBD2 might be the D (5 bases). CDR3 size: 14 residues. Trimming pared 3 bases from V and 7 bases from J, leaving 13 bases between. Looked up from germline, CDR1 is SEHNR and CDR2 is FQNEAQ (reference sequence).

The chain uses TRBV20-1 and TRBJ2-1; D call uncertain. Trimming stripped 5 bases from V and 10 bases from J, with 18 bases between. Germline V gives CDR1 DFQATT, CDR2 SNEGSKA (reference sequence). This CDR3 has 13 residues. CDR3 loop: CSAPDSGDGEQFF. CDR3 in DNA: TGCAGTGCTCCCGATAGTGGGGATGGGGAGCAGTTCTTC.

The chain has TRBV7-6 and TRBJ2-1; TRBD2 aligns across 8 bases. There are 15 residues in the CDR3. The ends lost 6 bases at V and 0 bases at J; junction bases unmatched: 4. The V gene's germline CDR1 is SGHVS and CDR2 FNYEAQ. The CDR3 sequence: CASRAGLDSYNEQFF. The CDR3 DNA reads TGTGCCAGCAGGGCGGGACTAGACTCCTACAATGAGCAGTTCTTC.

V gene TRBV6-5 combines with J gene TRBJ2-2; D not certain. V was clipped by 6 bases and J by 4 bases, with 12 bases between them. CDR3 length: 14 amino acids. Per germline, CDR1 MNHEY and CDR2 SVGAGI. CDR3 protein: CASSPDGSTGELFF. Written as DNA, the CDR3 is TGTGCCAGCAGCCCCGACGGAAGCACCGGGGAGCTGTTTTTT.

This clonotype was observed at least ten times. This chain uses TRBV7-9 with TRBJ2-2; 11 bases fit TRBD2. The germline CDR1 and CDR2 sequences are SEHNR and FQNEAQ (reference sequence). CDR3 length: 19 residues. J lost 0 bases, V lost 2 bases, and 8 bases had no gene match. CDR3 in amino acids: CASSLSSGRINSNTGELFF. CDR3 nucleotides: TGTGCCAGCAGCTTATCTAGCGGGAGGATCAACTCGAACACCGGGGAGCTGTTTTTT.

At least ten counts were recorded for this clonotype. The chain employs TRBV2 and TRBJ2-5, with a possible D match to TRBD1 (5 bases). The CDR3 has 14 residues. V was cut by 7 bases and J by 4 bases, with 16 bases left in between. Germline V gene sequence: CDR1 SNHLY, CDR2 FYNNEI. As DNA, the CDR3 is TGTGCCAGCACCAGAGAAGGGCAGGGAGAGACCCAGTACTTC. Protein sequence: CASTREGQGETQYF.

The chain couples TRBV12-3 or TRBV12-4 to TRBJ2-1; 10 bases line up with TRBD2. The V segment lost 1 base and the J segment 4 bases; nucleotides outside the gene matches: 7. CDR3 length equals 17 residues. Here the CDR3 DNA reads TGTGCCAGCAGTTTAGAGACAGGGACTAGCGTTTACAATGAGCAGTTCTTC. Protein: CASSLETGTSVYNEQFF.

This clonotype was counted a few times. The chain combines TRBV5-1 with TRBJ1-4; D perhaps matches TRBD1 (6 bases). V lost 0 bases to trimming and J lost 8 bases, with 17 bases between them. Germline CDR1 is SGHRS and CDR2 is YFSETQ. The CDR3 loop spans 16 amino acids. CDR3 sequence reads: CASSLAGTQGREKLFF. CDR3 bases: TGCGCCAGCAGCTTGGCCGGGACACAGGGTCGGGAAAAACTGTTTTTT.

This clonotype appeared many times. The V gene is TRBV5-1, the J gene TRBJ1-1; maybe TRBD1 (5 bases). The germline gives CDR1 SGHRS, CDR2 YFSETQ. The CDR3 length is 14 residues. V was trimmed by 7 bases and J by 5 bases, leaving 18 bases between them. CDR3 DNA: TGCGCCAGCCAATGGGGGTTCCCGGGGACTGAAGCTTTCTTT. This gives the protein CASQWGFPGTEAFF.

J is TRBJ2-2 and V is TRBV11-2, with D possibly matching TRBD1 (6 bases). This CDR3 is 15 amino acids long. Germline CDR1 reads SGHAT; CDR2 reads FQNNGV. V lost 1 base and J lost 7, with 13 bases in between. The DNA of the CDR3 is TGTGCCAGCAGCTTAGGCCCAGGGGACGACGGGGAGCTGTTTTTT. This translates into CASSLGPGDDGELFF.

The CDR3 here is CASSLEGITDTQYF. The DNA of the CDR3 is TGCGCCAGCAGCTTGGAAGGTATCACAGATACGCAGTATTTT. The chain has TRBV5-1 and TRBJ2-3, with no clear D. Germline CDR1 reads SGHRS; CDR2 reads YFSETQ. The CDR3 consists of 14 residues. V dropped 0 bases and J dropped 2 bases, with 7 bases sitting between them.

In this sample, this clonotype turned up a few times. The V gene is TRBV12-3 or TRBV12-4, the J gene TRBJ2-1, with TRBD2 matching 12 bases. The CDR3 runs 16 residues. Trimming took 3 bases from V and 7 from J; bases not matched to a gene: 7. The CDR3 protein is CASSFRASGRANEQFF. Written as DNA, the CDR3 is TGTGCCAGCAGTTTCCGTGCTAGCGGGAGGGCGAATGAGCAGTTCTTC.

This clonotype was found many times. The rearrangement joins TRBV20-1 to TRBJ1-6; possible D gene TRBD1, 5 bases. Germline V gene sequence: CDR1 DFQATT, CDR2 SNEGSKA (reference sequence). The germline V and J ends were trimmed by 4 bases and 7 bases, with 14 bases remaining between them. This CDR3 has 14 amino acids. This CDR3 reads CSATTGTVNSPLHF. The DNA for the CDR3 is TGCAGTGCTACTACCGGGACGGTCAATTCACCCCTCCACTTT.

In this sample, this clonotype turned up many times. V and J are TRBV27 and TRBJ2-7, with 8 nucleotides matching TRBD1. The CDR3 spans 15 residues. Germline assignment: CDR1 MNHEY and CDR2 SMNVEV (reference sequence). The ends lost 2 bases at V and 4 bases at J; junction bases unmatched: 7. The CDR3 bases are TGTGCCAGCAGTTTAAGGACAGGGTGGAGGTACGAGCAGTACTTC. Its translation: CASSLRTGWRYEQYF.

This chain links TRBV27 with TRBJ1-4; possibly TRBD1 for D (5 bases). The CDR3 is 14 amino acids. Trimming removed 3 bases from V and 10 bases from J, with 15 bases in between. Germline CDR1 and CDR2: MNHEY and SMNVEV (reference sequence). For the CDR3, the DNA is TGTGCCAGCAGTTTGCAGAGAACCGGGGGAAAACTGTTTTTT. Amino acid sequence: CASSLQRTGGKLFF. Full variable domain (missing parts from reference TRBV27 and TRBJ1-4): EAQVTQNPRYLITVTGKKLTVTCSQNMNHEYMSWYRQDPGLGLRQIYYSMNVEVTDKGDVPEGYKVSRKEKRNFPLILESPSPNQTSLYFCASSLQRTGGKLFFGSGTQLSVL.

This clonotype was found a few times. CDR3 residues: CASSGIGGNYGYTF. The CDR3, as DNA: TGTGCCAGCAGCGGGATTGGGGGAAACTATGGCTACACCTTC. This chain connects TRBV5-6 to TRBJ1-2, with D perhaps TRBD1 (5 bases). V was clipped by 4 bases and J by 2 bases, with 12 bases between them. CDR1 SGHDT and CDR2 YYEEEE come from the germline V gene. CDR3 size: 14 residues.

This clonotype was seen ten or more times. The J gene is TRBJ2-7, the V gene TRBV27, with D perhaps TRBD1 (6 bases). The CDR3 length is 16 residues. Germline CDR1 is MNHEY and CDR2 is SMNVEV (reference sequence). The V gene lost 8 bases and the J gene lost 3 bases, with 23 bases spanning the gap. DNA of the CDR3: TGTGCCAGCCGGGGTAAAAAGGGGGTGATGATCTACGAGCAGTACTTC. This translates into CASRGKKGVMIYEQYF.

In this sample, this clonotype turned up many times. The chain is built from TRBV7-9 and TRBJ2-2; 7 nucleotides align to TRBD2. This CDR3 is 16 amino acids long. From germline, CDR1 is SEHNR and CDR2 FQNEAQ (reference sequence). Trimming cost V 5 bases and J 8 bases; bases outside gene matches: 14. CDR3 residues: CASSAPGGTSPGELFF. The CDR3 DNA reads TGTGCCAGCAGCGCCCCGGGAGGAACATCTCCGGGGGAGCTGTTTTTT.